The present T cell receptor (beta chain) was sequenced within a study of blood T cell repertoires in COVID-19. Study-wide background: From the United States, Italy and Spain came samples of acute and convalescent COVID-19. Nucleic acid was either cDNA or gDNA, and it came from T cells, B-cell-depleted T cells, or PBMCs.

In the study's own analysis: Amplification from reference gene primers served as the basis for estimated nucleated cell counts. Generated by immunoSEQ multiplex PCR, the TCRdb table keeps only in-frame clones and is missing some. That table furnishes V, J and clone size, whereas the DNA furnished D and trimming. Of about 170,000 clones in the sample, roughly 79% were seen once. CDR1 and CDR2 (germline): KGHSH, LQKENI. The CDR3 has 16 residues. V lost 3 bases and J lost 1, with 15 bases in between. Sequences were obtained from peripheral blood. The J gene is TRBJ1-1, the V gene TRBV18; possibly TRBD1 for D (6 bases). This receptor was taken from a woman over 75 with acute or convalescent COVID-19. CDR3 in DNA: TGTGCCAGCTCACCGAAAACGGGGGGGGCGAACACTGAAGCTTTCTTT. Protein sequence: CASSPKTGGANTEAFF.